The clone carrying this T cell receptor (beta chain) has just a few counts. Its antigen is as yet unknown. These data come from a study of response to subunit inactivated influenza vaccine. Study findings and constraints: The authors suggested that few new T cells are recruited per seasonal influenza vaccination.

MiXCR, run by TCRdb on the RT-PCR reads, gives a single entry per CDR3 protein. The sample holds about half a million distinct CDR3 sequences, 25% seen once. Deletions cut 0 bases from V and 7 bases from J, with 16 bases between. This CDR3 spans 16 amino acids. The chain employs TRBV12-3 or TRBV12-4 and TRBJ2-1, with D perhaps matching TRBD1 or TRBD2 (5 bases each). The material sequenced was CD4+ T cells sorted from PBMCs, taken approximately 5 days after vaccination. This sequence was found in a man in his fifties who received an inactivated influenza vaccine. Here the CDR3 DNA reads TGTGCCAGCAGTTTAGCGCTAGGGACCGGCGGGAATGAGCAGTTCTTC. It specifies CASSLALGTGGNEQFF.